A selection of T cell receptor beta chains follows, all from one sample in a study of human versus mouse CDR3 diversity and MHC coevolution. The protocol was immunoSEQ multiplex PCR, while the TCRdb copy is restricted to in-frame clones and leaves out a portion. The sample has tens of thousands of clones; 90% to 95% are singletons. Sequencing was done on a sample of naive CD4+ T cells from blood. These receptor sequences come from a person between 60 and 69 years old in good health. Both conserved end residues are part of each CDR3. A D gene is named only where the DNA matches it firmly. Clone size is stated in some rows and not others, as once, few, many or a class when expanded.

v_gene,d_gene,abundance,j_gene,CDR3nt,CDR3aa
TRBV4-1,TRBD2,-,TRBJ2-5,TGCGCCAGCAGCCAAGAACGGGGAGGAGGAGTAGCGGGAGGAAGGGAGACCCAGTACTTC,CASSQERGGGVAGGRETQYF
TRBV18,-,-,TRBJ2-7,TGTGCCAGCTCATCTGAGGGCTACGAGCAGTACTTC,CASSSEGYEQYF
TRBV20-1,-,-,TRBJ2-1,TGCAGTGCCCCCACCGGGGTTGAGCAGTTCTTC,CSAPTGVEQFF
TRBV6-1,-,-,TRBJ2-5,TGTGCCAGCAGTGTACAGGGGGGGTTCCAAGAGACCCAGTACTTC,CASSVQGGFQETQYF
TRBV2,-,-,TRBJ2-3,TGTGCCAGCCTAGCTGATAGCACAGATACGCAGTATTTT,CASLADSTDTQYF
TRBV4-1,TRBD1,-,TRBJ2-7,TGCGCCAGCAGCCAAGAAGGGGCCACGGGACAGGGGCTAAGAGAGCAGTACTTC,CASSQEGATGQGLREQYF
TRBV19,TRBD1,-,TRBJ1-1,TGTGCCAGTAGTATGCCCGAGACAGGGTGGAACACTGAAGCTTTCTTT,CASSMPETGWNTEAFF
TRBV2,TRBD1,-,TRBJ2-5,TGTGCCAGCAGTGCCGGGACAGGGGGCCAGGAGACCCAGTACTTC,CASSAGTGGQETQYF
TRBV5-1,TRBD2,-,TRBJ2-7,TGCGCCAGCAGCCCTGTCCAAGGTAGCGGGAGCTACGAGCAGTACTTC,CASSPVQGSGSYEQYF
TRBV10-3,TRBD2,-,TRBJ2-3,TGTGCCATCAGTCGGGAGGGCACAGATACGCAGTATTTT,CAISREGTDTQYF
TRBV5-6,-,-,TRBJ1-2,TGTGCCAGCAGCTTGGGGGGCCGGGGCTACACCTTC,CASSLGGRGYTF
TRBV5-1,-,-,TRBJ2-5,TGCGCCAGCAGCTTGGATACGGGAGATCAAGAGACCCAGTACTTC,CASSLDTGDQETQYF
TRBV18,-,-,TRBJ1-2,TGTGCCAGCTCACCACAGGGGGAAGACTATGGCTACACCTTC,CASSPQGEDYGYTF
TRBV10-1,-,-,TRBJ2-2,TGCGCCAGCAGTGATCTAGCGTCGAACACCGGGGAGCTGTTTTTT,CASSDLASNTGELFF
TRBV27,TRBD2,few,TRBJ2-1,TGTGCCAGCAGTTTATATATCGGGACTAGCGGGAGGAAGGATGAGCAGTTCTTC,CASSLYIGTSGRKDEQFF
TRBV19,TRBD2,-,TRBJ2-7,TGTGCCAGTAGTATGGGTGTTCGGGGAGGGGAGCAGTACTTC,CASSMGVRGGEQYF
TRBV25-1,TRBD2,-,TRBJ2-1,TGTGCCAGCAGTCCCCTCGGGACTACCGGCGAGCAGTTCTTC,CASSPLGTTGEQFF